This TCR beta chain was identified during a study of human T cells and chemical hapten exposure (dated by TCRdb to 2020 to 2022). Regarding the complete study: For sensitization, 2% DPC in acetone was applied to a roughly 2 cm by roughly 2 cm area of upper inner arm skin. Throughout the study period of 20 to 30 weeks, patients also received therapeutic DPC doses to the scalp every week. Patch testing was performed on the upper back with Finn chambers containing 0.01% DPC, and the patch tests were scored after 6 days according to International Contact Dermatitis Research Group standards. The patient cohort, mostly female, included alopecia areata with under or over 50% scalp involvement, alopecia totalis and alopecia universalis. Libraries were pooled for sequencing, and variation in per-sample TCR yields was attributed mainly to small differences in library volumes within the pool. This study followed changes in the peripheral blood TCR repertoire in vivo during primary and secondary sensitization of alopecia patients to the hapten diphenylcyclopropenone (DPC). Blood samples were taken from patients before sensitization (week 0) and at 2, 6 and about 24 weeks after DPC sensitization. Some 29 alopecia patients gave blood for TCR sequencing at one to four time points (pre-sensitization, 2, 6 and 24 weeks).

What the time point label conveys for this sample: patch test 2, 6 weeks after DPC sensitization. What this sample's treatment or condition label stands for: therapeutic diphenylcyclopropenone sensitization with weekly scalp DPC. At every patch-test visit, the blood draw took place before the patch test was put on. To be eligible, patients had to be aged 18 to 70, diagnosed with alopecia and judged suitable for DPC therapy, while pregnant patients were excluded. Total RNA was extracted from unfractionated whole blood that had been collected in Tempus Blood RNA tubes. A note on this clonotype: This clone's antigen is unknown. Base-call qualities are not available, and no considerably larger clone is one nucleotide away.

The germline V gene encodes CDR1 LGHDT and CDR2 YNNKEL (reference sequence). Between the V and J ends, shortened by 1 base and 3 bases respectively, the junction contains 6 bases. The CDR3 starts with the cysteine, ends with the phenylalanine, and has 13 residues. Only CDR3 DNA remains: 39 bases, in frame from the first base. The library was generated by RACE. For sequencing, a NextSeq 500 was employed. During library preparation, unique molecular identifiers were attached to individual cDNA molecules so that TCRs could be counted quantitatively and reproducibly. Both TCR alpha and TCR beta chains were sequenced from each blood RNA sample. On the authors' methods: Samples had a median of roughly 98,000 TCRs, with a range from about 20,000 to 690,600. V, J and CDR3 annotation of the TCR reads was carried out using the Decombinator software suite. For PS versus PT1 abundance plots, all samples were subsampled to the same number of TCRs (28,000). TCRs were defined as expanded if absent before sensitization and observed at least eight times at the 2-week time point. Using fastp at Q25 and MiXCR, TCRdb reprocessed the public reads and kept productive beta chains. One record per CDR3 amino acid sequence lists the most common genes and DNA. The V and J calls, along with clone size, are taken from TCRdb and not from the paper's own processing. For this sample there are 85,000 to 95,000 distinct CDR3 sequences; 9.5% to 11% appear just once. The ten largest account for around 2.2% of the sample.

Paper-wide results and their limitations: Because all patients had alopecia, a presumed autoimmune disease, the immune response of the patients might differ from that of healthy individuals. No change with DPC sensitization was found in the number of TCRs above 1 in 1000 frequency, and no evidence of global repertoire structure alterations was found. The number of PT1 expanded TCRs positively correlated with patch test score, significant at thresholds 8, 16 and 32 but not 4. Significantly more large CDR3 similarity clusters were formed by expanded TCRs than by pre-sensitization or healthy control sets, consistent with antigen-driven responses. Repeated subsampling changed both the strength of the expansion versus patch-test correlation and the threshold at which that correlation became significant.

Material: whole blood, obtained in connection with sensitization to the hapten diphenylcyclopropenone (DPC). The source is a man aged 35 to 55 with alopecia areata. Some clones in this sample may be carry-over from other donors' samples. The sequence is built from TRBV3-1 and TRBJ2-5; a tentative D match to TRBD2 spans 6 bases. The CDR3 sequence is CASSQGGKETQYF. The nucleotides read TGTGCCAGCAGCCAAGGCGGGAAAGAGACCCAGTACTTC.